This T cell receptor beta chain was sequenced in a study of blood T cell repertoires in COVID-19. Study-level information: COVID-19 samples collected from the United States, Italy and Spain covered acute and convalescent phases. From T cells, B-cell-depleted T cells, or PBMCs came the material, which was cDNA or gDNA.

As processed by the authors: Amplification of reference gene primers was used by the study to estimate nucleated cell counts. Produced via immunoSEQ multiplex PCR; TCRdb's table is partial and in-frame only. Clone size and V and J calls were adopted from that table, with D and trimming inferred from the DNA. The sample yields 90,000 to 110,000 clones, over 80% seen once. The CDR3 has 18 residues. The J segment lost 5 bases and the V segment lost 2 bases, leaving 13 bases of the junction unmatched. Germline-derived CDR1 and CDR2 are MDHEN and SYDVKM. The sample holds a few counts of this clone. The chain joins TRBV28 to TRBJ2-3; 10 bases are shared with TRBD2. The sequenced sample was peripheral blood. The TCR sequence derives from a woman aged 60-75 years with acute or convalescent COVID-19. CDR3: CASSLSAGTSGDRDTQYF. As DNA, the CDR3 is TGTGCCAGCAGTTTAAGCGCCGGAACTAGCGGGGACCGAGATACGCAGTATTTT.